Listed here are 16 T cell receptor beta chains from one sample, sequenced in a study of cytomegalovirus exposure and HLA in healthy donors. PCR involved 60 Vbeta and 13 Jbeta primers. Using immunoSEQ multiplex PCR, the repertoire was profiled, and TCRdb retains in-frame clones only, with some absent. There are about 150,000 clones in the sample; 60% to 80% occur only once, and under 0.8% lies in the top ten. The source material was PBMCs. These receptors were obtained from a male donor in good health and CMV-seronegative.

The CDR3 spells CASSPYPGANVLTF. As DNA, the CDR3 is TGTGCCAGCAGCCCGTATCCGGGGGCCAACGTCCTGACTTTC. The chain employs TRBV14 and TRBJ2-6; D is unclear. The CDR3 spans 14 residues. Germline loops: CDR1 SGHDN, CDR2 FVKESK. V lost 4 bases and J lost 4, with 8 bases in between. Looking up the rest from reference TRBV14 and TRBJ2-6 gives the full variable domain: EAGVTQFPSHSVIEKGQTVTLRCDPISGHDNLYWYRRVMGKEIKFLLHFVKESKQDESGMPNNRFLAERTGGTYSTLKVQPAELEDSGVYFCASSPYPGANVLTFGAGSRLTVL.

The rearrangement uses TRBV5-1 and TRBJ2-7; 8 nucleotides align to TRBD1. Germline trimming cut 4 bases from V and 5 bases from J; bases unmatched to any gene: 11. CDR1 is SGHRS, CDR2 YFSETQ, per germline. CDR3 length: 15 amino acids. The DNA of the CDR3 is TGCGCCAGCAGCGTACAGGGGGGCGGTGCGGACGAGCAGTACTTC. Amino acids: CASSVQGGGADEQYF.

V usage is TRBV2 and J usage is TRBJ1-1; D gene ambiguous. The CDR3 sequence is 14 residues long. V lost 3 bases, J lost 0 bases, and 8 bases lay in between. Germline CDR1 reads SNHLY; CDR2 reads FYNNEI. In DNA form, the CDR3 reads TGTGCCAGCAGTGAGGGCAGCATGAACACTGAAGCTTTCTTT. Translating gives CASSEGSMNTEAFF.

The CDR3 DNA reads as TGTGCCAGCAGCTTGAAGGGGCAGGGAGGCGAAGCTTTCTTT. Translating it yields CASSLKGQGGEAFF. This sequence joins TRBV7-2 and TRBJ1-1; D is possibly TRBD1 (5 bases). Germline V gene sequence: CDR1 SGHTA, CDR2 FQGNSA. The CDR3 totals 14 residues. V lost 3 bases, J lost 8 bases, and 16 bases lay in between.

The chain uses TRBV5-1 and TRBJ1-6, with 9 bases matching TRBD1. The V gene end was trimmed by 4 bases and the J gene end by 10 bases; junction bases not matched to a gene: 9. Germline V gene lookup returns CDR1 SGHRS and CDR2 YFSETQ. This CDR3 region has 15 residues. CDR3 loop: CASSPGTGQGSPLHF. The CDR3 bases are TGCGCCAGCAGCCCGGGGACAGGGCAGGGGTCACCCCTCCACTTT.

The DNA for the CDR3 is TGTGCCAGCAGTCCCGTGGCAGCTAGCTATGGCTACACCTTC. Protein product: CASSPVAASYGYTF. The chain couples TRBV6-5 to TRBJ1-2, with D unresolved. The CDR3 length is 14 residues. Trimming cost V 5 bases and J 4 bases, with 14 bases left between them. Germline CDR1 is MNHEY and CDR2 is SVGAGI.

The chain uses TRBV5-1 and TRBJ2-2, with unresolved D. V was shortened by 3 bases and J by 5 bases, with 14 bases between the two germline ends. Germline V CDR1 and CDR2: SGHRS, YFSETQ. The CDR3 contains 15 residues. The CDR3 region has the DNA TGCGCCAGCAGCTCAAGACTTGATACTACCGGGGAGCTGTTTTTT. Residues: CASSSRLDTTGELFF.

The rearrangement joins TRBV6-6 to TRBJ2-2, with 9 bases fitting TRBD1. The CDR3 covers 15 residues. The V segment lost 2 bases and the J segment 3 bases; nucleotides outside the gene matches: 1. Germline lookup yields CDR1 MNHNY and CDR2 SVGAGI (reference sequence). CDR3 coding DNA: TGTGCCAGCAGTTACGACAGGGGGGACACCGGGGAGCTGTTTTTT. Translation: CASSYDRGDTGELFF.

This chain uses TRBV5-4 with TRBJ2-3; 11 nucleotides match TRBD2. This CDR3 contains 17 residues. Germline values: CDR1 SGHNT, CDR2 YYREEE (reference sequence). The trim removed 0 bases at V and 6 bases at J, leaving 9 bases unmatched. CDR3 region: CASSLGGTSGGRDTQYF. The CDR3 region has the DNA TGTGCCAGCAGCTTGGGAGGGACTAGCGGAGGGAGGGATACGCAGTATTTT.

The V and J genes are TRBV11-3 and TRBJ2-5; D is perhaps TRBD1 (5 bases). The J call is uncertain, as TRBJ2-7 better fits the DNA end. The CDR3 contains 13 residues. Germline assignment: CDR1 SGHNT and CDR2 YENEEA. The CDR3 bases are TGTGCCAGCAGCTTGACAGACTCCTACGAGCAGTACTTC. Translating it yields CASSLTDSYEQYF.

This chain links TRBV6-1 with TRBJ1-5; D ambiguous. This CDR3 contains 14 residues. Per germline, CDR1 MNHNS and CDR2 SASEGT. V gave up 1 base and J gave up 3 bases, with 7 bases separating them. The CDR3 sequence: CASSEGSVNQPQHF. The CDR3 nucleotides read TGTGCCAGCAGTGAAGGGTCGGTCAATCAGCCCCAGCATTTT.

This sequence joins TRBV9 and TRBJ2-2; 7 nucleotides agree with TRBD2. This CDR3 contains 15 residues. After removal of 0 bases from V and 3 bases from J, the junction contained 2 bases not matched to a gene. The germline V gene encodes CDR1 SGDLS and CDR2 YYNGEE. CDR3 protein: CASSVEGRDTGELFF. In DNA, the CDR3 is TGTGCCAGCAGCGTAGAGGGGAGGGACACCGGGGAGCTGTTTTTT. The full variable domain, completed using reference TRBV9 and TRBJ2-2, is DSGVTQTPKHLITATGQRVTLRCSPRSGDLSVYWYQQSLDQGLQFLIQYYNGEERAKGNILERFSAQQFPDLHSELNLSSLELGDSALYFCASSVEGRDTGELFFGEGSRLTVL.

The V gene is TRBV5-5, the J gene TRBJ2-5, with 10 bases fitting TRBD1. Germline CDR1 reads SGHKS; CDR2 reads YYEKEE (reference sequence). The CDR3 sequence is 16 residues long. V shed 0 bases and J 2 bases; nucleotides not matched to a gene: 4. The CDR3 spells CASSLGTGGEQETQYF. CDR3 nucleotide sequence: TGTGCCAGCAGCTTGGGGACAGGGGGGGAGCAAGAGACCCAGTACTTC.

The chain uses TRBV4-1 and TRBJ2-7, with 11 positions matching TRBD2. The J segment lost 6 bases and the V segment lost 3 bases, leaving 13 bases of the junction unmatched. The CDR3 covers 17 residues. Germline CDR1 is MGHRA and CDR2 is YSYEKL. CDR3 DNA sequence: TGCGCCAGCAGCCAGGGGACTAGCGGCCACCCCATCGGCGAGCAGTACTTC. It codes for CASSQGTSGHPIGEQYF.

The chain links TRBV5-4 to TRBJ2-3; D is uncertain. Germline CDR1 reads SGHNT; CDR2 reads YYREEE (reference sequence). The V end was cut by 2 bases, the J end by 0 bases, with 7 bases between. The CDR3 has 14 residues. CDR3: CASSLKTSTDTQYF. The CDR3 DNA sequence: TGTGCCAGCAGCTTAAAAACTAGCACAGATACGCAGTATTTT.

The genes are TRBV6-1 and TRBJ2-3; 7 bases are shared with TRBD1. Germline loops: CDR1 MNHNS, CDR2 SASEGT. With 5 bases clipped from V and 7 bases from J, the junction kept 3 bases outside the gene matches. This CDR3 is built from 12 residues. The CDR3 sequence is CASSHRGYTQYF. For the CDR3, the DNA is TGTGCCAGCAGTCACAGGGGTTATACGCAGTATTTT.